Each of the 21 T cell receptor beta chains below was sequenced from the same sample in a study of technical replicates of blood from several donors. Clones were read by immunoSEQ multiplex PCR, and TCRdb kept only the in-frame ones, dropping some. This sample carries over 25,000 clones, about 92% of them seen once, and the ten largest clones take approximately 4%. Sequencing used PBMCs. These receptors all stem from a human donor in good health. Some clones in this sample may be carry-over from other donors' samples.

As to this clone: At one of its ends the junction is not consistent with the germline gene, which may arise from a read error. The J gene is TRBJ1-5, the V gene TRBV11-2; the match to TRBD1 covers 10 bases. Germline CDR1 and CDR2: SGHAT and FQNNGV. The CDR3 sequence is 18 residues long. The DNA of the CDR3 is TGTGCCAGCAGCTTAGGGACAGGGGGTTTGTGTAGCGATCAGCCCCAGCATTTT. Translated: CASSLGTGGLCSDQPQHF.

This clone has just one count. The chain employs TRBV5-1 and TRBJ2-1, with D maybe TRBD1 (5 bases). This CDR3 is 15 amino acids long. The V end lost 7 bases, the J end lost 1 base, and 15 bases lay between the germline ends. Germline V CDR1 and CDR2: SGHRS, YFSETQ. DNA of the CDR3: TGCGCCAGCTCGCACCAACAGGCGTCCTACAATGAGCAGTTCTTC. Residues: CASSHQQASYNEQFF.

In DNA, the CDR3 is TGTGCCAGCTCCCGGGGGGCTGCAACTAATGAAAAACTGTTTTTT. This sequence encodes CASSRGAATNEKLFF. This chain joins TRBV5-4 and TRBJ1-4; D is possibly TRBD1 (6 bases). The V end was cut by 7 bases, the J end by 0 bases, with 13 bases between. This CDR3 has 15 residues. Germline CDR1 and CDR2: SGHNT and YYREEE (reference sequence).

The gene calls are TRBV27 and TRBJ2-7; 9 nucleotides match TRBD1. The CDR3 loop spans 13 amino acids. Trimming at V came to 6 bases and at J to 1 base, leaving 1 base not matched to a gene. Germline V gene data show CDR1 as MNHEY and CDR2 as SMNVEV (reference sequence). CDR3 sequence (DNA): TGTGCCAGCAGGACAGGGGGGTCCTACGAGCAGTACTTC. Amino acids: CASRTGGSYEQYF.

The V and J genes are TRBV29-1 and TRBJ2-1; D might be TRBD2 (5 bases). With 3 bases removed from V and 6 bases from J, the gap between germline ends came to 18 bases. CDR1 SQVTM and CDR2 ANQGSEA come from the germline V gene. The CDR3 spans 15 residues. CDR3 DNA sequence: TGCAGCGTTGAGAAGGGCCGGGGTAGCGCCAATGAGCAGTTCTTC. Its translation: CSVEKGRGSANEQFF.

V usage is TRBV10-3 and J usage is TRBJ1-3; a weak D match, TRBD1 (6 bases). Trimming shortened V by 5 bases and J by 2 bases, and 10 bases separated the two germline ends. This CDR3 comprises 14 residues. Germline CDR1 is ENHRY and CDR2 is SYGVKD. The chain's CDR3 is CAISQGSPGNTIYF. In DNA form, the CDR3 reads TGTGCCATCAGTCAGGGGTCCCCTGGAAACACCATATATTTT.

J is TRBJ1-1 and V is TRBV28, with D perhaps matching TRBD1 (6 bases). Germline loops: CDR1 MDHEN, CDR2 SYDVKM. There are 11 residues in the CDR3. Trimming stripped 5 bases from V and 7 bases from J, with 8 bases between. The CDR3 DNA follows: TGTGCCAGCAGTCCGGGACATGAAGCTTTCTTT. Amino acid sequence: CASSPGHEAFF.

The chain uses TRBV30 and TRBJ2-7; D is undetermined. CDR3 size: 13 residues. The germline gives CDR1 GTSNPN, CDR2 SVGIG (reference sequence). Deletions cut 2 bases from V and 0 bases from J, with 8 bases between. The DNA for the CDR3 is TGTGCCTGGAGTTCTGAGGACTCCTACGAGCAGTACTTC. This gives the protein CAWSSEDSYEQYF.

The CDR3 region is CASSQIPGQGSSPLHF. The CDR3 DNA reads as TGCGCCAGCAGCCAGATCCCGGGACAGGGGAGTTCACCCCTCCACTTT. The chain joins TRBV4-1 to TRBJ1-6; 10 bases fit TRBD1. Germline CDR1 MGHRA, CDR2 YSYEKL. This CDR3 has 16 amino acids. V dropped 3 bases and J dropped 9; count of bases not matched to a gene: 8.

The chain links TRBV30 to TRBJ2-1, with D possibly being TRBD2 (5 bases). Germline V gives CDR1 GTSNPN, CDR2 SVGIG (reference sequence). The CDR3 spans 19 residues. V gave up 0 bases and J gave up 0 bases, with 21 bases separating them. The CDR3, as DNA: TGTGCCTGGAGTGTAGGGTTAGGAGAGGGAAGGAGCTCCTACAATGAGCAGTTCTTC. Its protein product is CAWSVGLGEGRSSYNEQFF.

The rearrangement uses TRBV6-1 and TRBJ2-1; 11 bases align to TRBD2. Germline V CDR1 and CDR2: MNHNS, SASEGT. The CDR3 extends over 17 amino acids. The ends lost 4 bases at V and 6 bases at J; junction bases unmatched: 11. CDR3 sequence (DNA): TGTGCCAGCAGTGGGAATAGCGGGGGGGCGTCCGGCAATGAGCAGTTCTTC. It translates to CASSGNSGGASGNEQFF.

CDR3 in amino acids: CASSYSRLEGSPLHF. DNA for the CDR3: TGTGCCAGCAGTTACTCAAGGCTGGAGGGTTCACCCCTCCACTTT. V and J are TRBV6-5 and TRBJ1-6; D is uncertain. This CDR3 is 15 amino acids long. Trimming cost V 0 bases and J 9 bases, with 12 bases left between them. The germline CDR1 and CDR2 sequences are MNHEY and SVGAGI.

The chain carries TRBV4-3 and TRBJ1-2; TRBD1 matches 8 bases. The germline CDR1 and CDR2 sequences are LGHNA and YSLEER. The CDR3 has 14 residues. V lost 5 bases, J lost 8 bases, and 10 bases stayed unmatched. CDR3 coding DNA: TGCGCCAGCAGCATTCAGGGGGCCAGTAAAGGCTACACCTTC. This codes for CASSIQGASKGYTF.

The chain couples TRBV4-2 to TRBJ2-3; 9 nucleotides agree with TRBD2. This CDR3 comprises 18 residues. Germline V gene data show CDR1 as LGHNA and CDR2 as YNFKEQ. Germline trimming cut 0 bases from V and 10 bases from J; bases unmatched to any gene: 17. In nucleotides, the CDR3 is TGTGCCAGCAGCCAAGATCTTGACGTCTCGGCGGGGGGGCCGCCGCAGTATTTT. It codes for CASSQDLDVSAGGPPQYF.

The chain recombines TRBV5-1 with TRBJ1-4; D is perhaps TRBD1 (5 bases). Germline V gene lookup returns CDR1 SGHRS and CDR2 YFSETQ. V lost 0 bases and J 7 bases, leaving 13 bases between the germline ends. The CDR3 is 15 residues long. In DNA, the CDR3 is TGCGCCAGCAGCTTGGCGGCCAGGGTGGGTGAAAAACTGTTTTTT. Its translation: CASSLAARVGEKLFF.

CDR3 DNA: TGTGCCTGGAGTTTGGGAGCAGGGGCCAACGTCCTGACTTTC. Translation: CAWSLGAGANVLTF. The V gene is TRBV30, the J gene TRBJ2-6, with TRBD2 as a possible D gene (5 bases). This CDR3 has 14 amino acids. The V end lost 2 bases, the J end lost 4 bases, and 9 bases lay between the germline ends. Per the germline V gene, CDR1 is GTSNPN and CDR2 is SVGIG (reference sequence). The entire variable domain, with the rest obtained from reference TRBV30 and TRBJ2-6, is as follows: SQTIHQWPATLVQPVGSPLSLECTVEGTSNPNLYWYRQAAGRGLQLLFYSVGIGQISSEVPQNLSASRPQDRQFILSSKKLLLSDSGFYLCAWSLGAGANVLTFGAGSRLTVL.

V and J are TRBV10-3 and TRBJ1-6, with TRBD1 as a possible D gene (6 bases). Trimming removed 2 bases at V and 6 bases at J, with 11 bases between. CDR3 size: 15 residues. Germline V gene sequence: CDR1 ENHRY, CDR2 SYGVKD. In DNA form, the CDR3 reads TGTGCCATCAGTGAGAGTACAGGGAGTAATTCACCCCTCCACTTT. This encodes CAISESTGSNSPLHF.

This clone was found once. This sequence joins TRBV27 and TRBJ2-7; the match to TRBD2 covers 9 bases. Germline trimming cut 8 bases from V and 6 bases from J; bases unmatched to any gene: 17. In germline, CDR1 is MNHEY, CDR2 SMNVEV (reference sequence). This CDR3 contains 16 residues. The CDR3 sequence is CASSRAQAGGLFEQYF. As DNA, the CDR3 is TGTGCCAGCTCCCGGGCGCAAGCGGGGGGACTCTTCGAGCAGTACTTC.

The CDR3 sequence: CASSRPSDSYNEQFF. Here the CDR3 DNA reads TGCGCCAGCAGCCGACCCTCGGACAGCTACAATGAGCAGTTCTTC. V is TRBV5-1 and J is TRBJ2-1, with D perhaps TRBD1 (6 bases). This CDR3 comprises 15 residues. The ends were cut back, 4 bases at V and 3 bases at J, with 14 bases in the middle. Germline lookup yields CDR1 SGHRS and CDR2 YFSETQ. Complete variable domain (other parts from reference TRBV5-1 and TRBJ2-1): KAGVTQTPRYLIKTRGQQVTLSCSPISGHRSVSWYQQTPGQGLQFLFEYFSETQRNKGNFPGRFSGRQFSNSRSEMNVSTLELGDSALYLCASSRPSDSYNEQFFGPGTRLTVL.

This clone was seen only once. The chain's CDR3 is CASKAGGGYGYTF. DNA of the CDR3: TGTGCCAGCAAAGCAGGGGGAGGCTATGGCTACACCTTC. The chain carries TRBV5-4 and TRBJ1-2; 7 bases agree with TRBD1. V was pared by 6 bases and J by 4 bases, with 6 bases of the junction left unmatched. The CDR3 sequence is 13 residues long. The germline V gene encodes CDR1 SGHNT and CDR2 YYREEE (reference sequence).

V and J are TRBV7-9 and TRBJ1-2, with D possibly TRBD1 on 6 matching bases. The V and J ends lost 8 bases and 0 bases respectively, with 16 bases between them. The CDR3 sequence is 15 residues long. The V gene's germline CDR1 is SEHNR and CDR2 FQNEAQ (reference sequence). CDR3 nucleotides: TGTGCCAGCGTACAGGGAGAGACTGCTAACTATGGCTACACCTTC. This encodes CASVQGETANYGYTF.